This T cell receptor beta chain was captured in a study of T cell responses to AZD1222 COVID-19 vaccine. Study information: Investigators merged groups given second doses at roughly 4 or roughly 12 weeks. Study-level results: Most donors were white British, females outnumbered males, and clonal diversity was possibly underestimated. The reported proportion of spike-specific TCRs targeting unmutated variant regions was nearly half. Along spike, vaccine-associated CD4 TCRs were found throughout, with dominance at 160-218 and 743-854.

The CDR3 extends over 16 amino acids. The germline V gene encodes CDR1 SGHRS and CDR2 YFSETQ. With V trimmed by 3 bases and J by 4 bases, 9 bases remained unmatched. Method: immunoSEQ multiplex PCR; TCRdb's copy keeps in-frame clones and lacks some. This table has some 120,000 clones, 91% appearing once. Details on this clone: The antigen is undetermined.

Sequenced here: peripheral blood, sampled on day 0 of AZD1222 vaccination. The origin of this receptor is an adult in good health. V and J are TRBV5-1 and TRBJ2-7; 11 bases map to TRBD1. CDR3 amino acids: CASSSPRGQGAYEQYF. CDR3 coding DNA: TGCGCCAGCAGCTCTCCCCGAGGACAGGGGGCTTACGAGCAGTACTTC.